This is a list of T cell receptor beta chains from one sample in a study of patients and donors after allogeneic stem cell transplantation. One entry per CDR3 protein results from TCRdb running MiXCR on the RT-PCR reads. Of 9,000 or so distinct CDR3 sequences detected, 3% to 4.5% appear once; the ten largest clones hold 15% to 20%. Sequenced sample: blood, either unsorted or a sorted T cell fraction (not recorded which). These receptors all stem from a human donor who was either an allogeneic HSCT recipient or a stem cell or donor lymphocyte infusion donor (not recorded which). It is not recorded whose cells these are; they may come from a transplant donor. Each CDR3 is given with its conserved first and last residue.

V	J	CDR3
TRBV12-3/TRBV12-4	TRBJ1-2	CASSFGDYGYTF
TRBV7-6	TRBJ2-7	CASSPTSGTDSSSYEQYF
TRBV2	TRBJ2-7	CASSPSSYEQYF
TRBV2	TRBJ2-3	CASSGTYSTDTQYF
TRBV28	TRBJ1-1	CASSFSQNTEAFF
TRBV18	TRBJ2-3	CASSPISDTQYF
TRBV12-3/TRBV12-4	TRBJ2-2	CASSATGGVIPGELFF
TRBV7-3	TRBJ2-1	CASSLGGMYNEQFF
TRBV7-9	TRBJ1-1	CASSLEGTNTEAFF
TRBV7-9	TRBJ1-1	CASSLDLNTEAFF
TRBV2	TRBJ1-1	CASRDTGEVTEAFF
TRBV27	TRBJ2-7	CASSFGGAGGSYEQYF
TRBV24-1	TRBJ2-1	CATSEAGTGGYNEQFF
TRBV27	TRBJ1-1	CASRWDRRTEAFF
TRBV7-2	TRBJ1-1	CASSLNRGRAFF
TRBV11-3	TRBJ2-1	CASSLSGSSYNEQFF
TRBV2	TRBJ1-6	CASSPRDSYNSPLHF
TRBV28	TRBJ1-5	CASSIYRGDQPQHF
TRBV13	TRBJ2-3	CASSLFSRGTDTQYF
TRBV6-4	TRBJ2-1	CATGRRIGSEQFF
TRBV2	TRBJ2-3	CASSVGSGRVGDTQYF
TRBV4-2	TRBJ2-1	CASSRLAGGSYSYNEQFF
TRBV5-5	TRBJ2-7	CASSLQAGVSYEQYF
TRBV28	TRBJ2-5	CASSPGQGGGWETQYF
TRBV7-9	TRBJ1-2	CASSLLQILSIYGYTF
TRBV9	TRBJ1-1	CASSVEGTGNTEAFF
TRBV25-1	TRBJ2-5	CASSEAQRQETQYF
TRBV7-9	TRBJ1-2	CASSSPFETGTNYGYTF
TRBV3-1	TRBJ1-5	CASSQGLNQPQHF
TRBV5-4	TRBJ2-2	CATTGLAANTGELFF
TRBV11-3	TRBJ2-1	CASSLDRVYYNEQFF
TRBV7-9	TRBJ2-7	CASSLARLDVYEQYF
TRBV7-9	TRBJ2-3	CASSLNGGAAIEGTQYF
TRBV10-3	TRBJ2-5	CAISQGQQETQYF
TRBV15	TRBJ2-5	CATSRDPTGASQETQYF
TRBV10-3	TRBJ2-7	CAISQSQGVYEQYF
TRBV27	TRBJ1-6	CASSFRDGYNSPLHF
TRBV11-2	TRBJ1-6	CASRQDRAYNSPLHF
TRBV5-1	TRBJ1-1	CASSLIGTGAHTEAFF
TRBV20-1	TRBJ1-2	CSARVGSYGYTF
TRBV20-1	TRBJ2-1	CSARGGEPARHNEQFF
TRBV3-1	TRBJ2-7	CASSPRQQEASYEQYF
TRBV28	TRBJ2-1	CASSLRVGTGKANEQFF
TRBV20-1	TRBJ1-1	CSARGRQENTEAFF
TRBV10-3	TRBJ2-3	CAISESGTDTQYF
TRBV29-1	TRBJ2-1	CSVVIGLAKHEQFF
TRBV4-3	TRBJ1-2	CASSQVNPGQGAFNYGYTF
TRBV7-2	TRBJ1-6	CASSFLGGVPLHF
TRBV10-3	TRBJ2-3	CAISESGAGQGHTQYF
TRBV29-1	TRBJ1-5	CSVVEQGGQPQHF
TRBV7-9	TRBJ2-3	CASSSWNGPLGDTQYF
TRBV12-3/TRBV12-4	TRBJ1-2	CASSGQGANYGYTF
TRBV6-2/TRBV6-3	TRBJ2-7	CASSYSGSGSYEQYF
TRBV18	TRBJ2-3	CASSPPLQPTQYF
TRBV3-1	TRBJ2-7	CASSQAAAEIYEQYF
TRBV24-1	TRBJ2-3	CATSDFLTPDTQYF
TRBV18	TRBJ2-3	CASSKSLTDTQYF
TRBV4-3	TRBJ1-2	CASSQVEGYGGYTF